A single sample is the source of the 23 T cell receptor beta chains below, sequenced in a study of blood T cell repertoires in COVID-19. TCRdb's table, derived via immunoSEQ multiplex PCR, lists solely in-frame clones and lacks some. This table holds some 79,000 clones, around nine tenths found once. The sequenced sample was peripheral blood. These receptors were obtained from a man in his 70s with active or convalescent COVID-19.

The V call is TRBV12-3 or TRBV12-4, the J call TRBJ1-2; the match to TRBD1 covers 9 bases. Germline trimming cut 8 bases from V and 1 base from J; bases unmatched to any gene: 2. This CDR3 region has 13 residues. The chain's CDR3 is CASVDRGNYGYTF. CDR3 bases: TGTGCCAGCGTGGACAGGGGTAACTATGGCTACACCTTC.

The genes are TRBV19 and TRBJ2-3; 7 nucleotides line up with TRBD1. This CDR3 contains 13 residues. Germline values: CDR1 LNHDA, CDR2 SQIVND (reference sequence). Losses at the gene ends were 5 bases for V and 8 bases for J; bases not matched to a gene: 7. CDR3 loop: CASSGTVAPTQYF. The DNA of the CDR3 is TGTGCCAGTAGTGGGACAGTTGCCCCTACGCAGTATTTT.

A single count supports this clone. This rearrangement joins TRBV7-6 to TRBJ2-3, with a tentative D call TRBD1 (6 bases). CDR1 is SGHVS, CDR2 FNYEAQ, per germline. Trimming removed 5 bases from V and 0 bases from J, with 15 bases in between. The length of the CDR3 is 16 residues. In nucleotides, the CDR3 is TGTGCCAGCAGCCCTTTAACCAGGGGAAGCACAGATACGCAGTATTTT. This codes for CASSPLTRGSTDTQYF.

The chain couples TRBV18 to TRBJ2-5, with D maybe TRBD2 (6 bases). V lost 6 bases, J lost 2 bases, and 13 bases lay in between. This CDR3 is 14 amino acids long. Germline-derived CDR1 and CDR2 are KGHSH and LQKENI. CDR3 protein: CASSKPSDQETQYF. The CDR3, as DNA: TGTGCCAGCTCCAAACCTAGCGATCAAGAGACCCAGTACTTC.

The genes are TRBV5-1 and TRBJ2-5, with 11 positions matching TRBD2. Trimming removed 1 base from V and 5 bases from J; junction bases left unmatched: 4. CDR3 size: 15 residues. Germline V lookup: CDR1 SGHRS, CDR2 YFSETQ. The CDR3 nucleotides are TGCGCCAGCAGCTTGAATAGCGGGAGGGTGGAGACCCAGTACTTC. Translated: CASSLNSGRVETQYF.

The V and J genes are TRBV24-1 and TRBJ1-4, with unresolved D. The germline gives CDR1 KGHDR, CDR2 SFDVKD. The CDR3 runs 14 residues. The ends were cut back, 3 bases at V and 8 bases at J, with 12 bases in the middle. The CDR3, as DNA: TGTGCCACCAGTGATCGGAGAGGGTCGGAAAAACTGTTTTTT. This translates into CATSDRRGSEKLFF.

The V call is TRBV30, the J call TRBJ1-2; D is undetermined. The CDR3 extends over 12 amino acids. The V end lost 0 bases, the J end lost 4 bases, and 6 bases lay between the germline ends. The germline V gene encodes CDR1 GTSNPN and CDR2 SVGIG (reference sequence). CDR3 coding DNA: TGTGCCTGGAGTGTAACGGGCTATGGCTACACCTTC. Amino acid sequence: CAWSVTGYGYTF.

The rearrangement links TRBV4-1 to TRBJ2-2, with D maybe TRBD1 (7 bases). The V gene's germline CDR1 is MGHRA and CDR2 YSYEKL. The CDR3 covers 16 residues. Deletions cut 4 bases from V and 5 bases from J, with 17 bases between. DNA of the CDR3: TGCGCCAGCAGCCGCTCGGGCGGGACAGATACCGGGGAGCTGTTTTTT. Protein sequence: CASSRSGGTDTGELFF.

V gene TRBV19 combines with J gene TRBJ2-7; TRBD1 agrees at 10 bases. The germline V gene encodes CDR1 LNHDA and CDR2 SQIVND (reference sequence). J gave up 5 bases and V 2 bases, and 6 bases lay outside the gene matches. This CDR3 has 15 amino acids. The CDR3 DNA follows: TGTGCCAGTAGTATACGGGACAGGGGAAGACACGAGCAGTACTTC. It encodes CASSIRDRGRHEQYF.

This clone was seen just once. The chain recombines TRBV12-3 or TRBV12-4 with TRBJ2-3, with a possible D match to TRBD1 (5 bases). The V gene lost 2 bases and the J gene lost 5 bases, with 8 bases spanning the gap. This CDR3 is built from 13 residues. The CDR3 DNA reads TGTGCCAGCAGTTTAACCCAGGGAGATACGCAGTATTTT. Its protein product is CASSLTQGDTQYF.

The J gene is TRBJ2-7, the V gene TRBV7-9, with a weak D call TRBD1 (6 bases). Deletions cut 2 bases from V and 4 bases from J, with 15 bases between. Germline CDR1 and CDR2: SEHNR and FQNEAQ (reference sequence). The CDR3 is 15 amino acids. In nucleotides, the CDR3 is TGTGCCAGCAGCTTACGGACAGCGATCGGGTACGAGCAGTACTTC. Its protein is CASSLRTAIGYEQYF.

The chain employs TRBV27 and TRBJ2-5; 12 bases align to TRBD2. This CDR3 is 14 amino acids long. Trimming at V came to 5 bases and at J to 4 bases, leaving 2 bases not matched to a gene. From germline, CDR1 is MNHEY and CDR2 SMNVEV (reference sequence). As DNA, the CDR3 is TGTGCCAGCAGTGCGGGACTAGCGGGAGAGACCCAGTACTTC. Translation: CASSAGLAGETQYF.

This chain uses TRBV5-5 with TRBJ2-7; 8 positions match TRBD2. CDR1 SGHKS and CDR2 YYEKEE come from the germline V gene (reference sequence). J gave up 0 bases and V 4 bases, and 3 bases lay outside the gene matches. This CDR3 is built from 14 residues. CDR3 sequence (DNA): TGTGCCAGCAGCGGCCGGGGGGGCTCCTACGAGCAGTACTTC. This codes for CASSGRGGSYEQYF.

There are a few counts of this clone. The genes are TRBV14 and TRBJ2-7; the D is unclear. Trimming took 2 bases from V and 3 from J, leaving 8 bases between them. Germline V gene lookup returns CDR1 SGHDN and CDR2 FVKESK. This CDR3 is built from 13 residues. The CDR3 sequence is CASSQLSGYEQYF. The CDR3 DNA sequence: TGTGCCAGCAGCCAACTATCGGGCTACGAGCAGTACTTC.

The chain uses TRBV5-1 and TRBJ1-1; D uncertain. Trimming took off 6 bases at V and 0 bases at J, with 12 bases between the two ends. The CDR3 covers 14 residues. Germline V gene lookup returns CDR1 SGHRS and CDR2 YFSETQ. CDR3 region: CASKAGSMNTEAFF. CDR3 nucleotides: TGCGCCAGCAAGGCAGGCTCCATGAACACTGAAGCTTTCTTT.

The gene calls are TRBV5-1 and TRBJ2-2; tentative D call: TRBD2 (5 bases). V lost 2 bases, J lost 6 bases, and 11 bases lay in between. CDR1 and CDR2 from the germline V gene are SGHRS and YFSETQ. The CDR3 has 14 residues. CDR3 DNA sequence: TGCGCCAGCAGCTTAGACCGGAGGTCCGGGGAGCTGTTTTTT. Protein: CASSLDRRSGELFF.

This chain connects TRBV28 to TRBJ2-5; TRBD1 matches 9 bases. The V segment lost 8 bases and the J segment 5 bases; nucleotides outside the gene matches: 6. Germline V gene lookup returns CDR1 MDHEN and CDR2 SYDVKM. The CDR3 covers 13 residues. The CDR3 loop is CASGGQGLETQYF. The CDR3 coding sequence is TGTGCCAGCGGAGGACAGGGGTTGGAGACCCAGTACTTC.

The CDR3 nucleotides read TGTGCCAGTAGTTCCTGGACAGGGGCCTTGTTAGAGGATGGCTACACCTTC. This translates into CASSSWTGALLEDGYTF. This rearrangement joins TRBV19 to TRBJ1-2; 9 bases agree with TRBD1. V was clipped by 5 bases and J by 6 bases; unmatched bases: 16. This CDR3 has 17 residues. Germline CDR1 is LNHDA and CDR2 is SQIVND (reference sequence).

The chain combines TRBV12-3 or TRBV12-4 with TRBJ1-5; TRBD1 matches 8 bases. This CDR3 has 13 residues. The junction had 4 bases not matched to a gene; V was cut back by 8 bases and J by 4 bases. The CDR3, as DNA: TGTGCCAGCGGCCACAGGGGGAATCAGCCCCAGCATTTT. Its protein is CASGHRGNQPQHF.

About this clone itself: The germline gene is not matched at one end of the junction; a read error may be the cause. This chain uses TRBV7-9 with TRBJ1-6, with D unclear. This CDR3 contains 15 residues. CDR1 SEHNR and CDR2 FQNEAQ come from the germline V gene (reference sequence). The CDR3 DNA is TGTGCCAGCAGCTTAGCGCAGGCCTATACTTCACCCCTCCACTTT. It specifies CASSLAQAYTSPLHF.

This chain uses TRBV7-9 with TRBJ2-2; 8 positions agree with TRBD1. In germline, CDR1 is SEHNR, CDR2 FQNEAQ (reference sequence). The CDR3 is 17 residues long. V was pared by 4 bases and J by 2 bases, with 9 bases of the junction left unmatched. This CDR3 is CASSSLQTGVNTGELFF. In DNA, the CDR3 is TGTGCCAGCAGCTCTCTGCAGACAGGGGTAAACACCGGGGAGCTGTTTTTT.

The chain uses TRBV3-1 (or the pseudogene TRBV3-2) and TRBJ2-3; perhaps TRBD2 as D (6 bases). Germline V gives CDR1 LGHDT, CDR2 YNNKEL (reference sequence). The CDR3 length is 12 residues. Deletions cut 3 bases from V and 5 bases from J, with 6 bases between. CDR3 sequence reads: CASSQGGDTQYF. CDR3 in DNA: TGTGCCAGCAGCCAGGGAGGAGATACGCAGTATTTT.

The J gene is TRBJ2-5, the V gene TRBV3-1 (or the pseudogene TRBV3-2); a weak D match, TRBD2 (6 bases). V was pared by 4 bases and J by 4 bases, with 10 bases between. The CDR3 loop spans 13 amino acids. CDR1 LGHDT and CDR2 YNNKEL come from the germline V gene (reference sequence). CDR3 sequence reads: CASSPSGRETQYF. CDR3 nucleotide sequence: TGTGCCAGCAGCCCCAGCGGGCGAGAGACCCAGTACTTC.